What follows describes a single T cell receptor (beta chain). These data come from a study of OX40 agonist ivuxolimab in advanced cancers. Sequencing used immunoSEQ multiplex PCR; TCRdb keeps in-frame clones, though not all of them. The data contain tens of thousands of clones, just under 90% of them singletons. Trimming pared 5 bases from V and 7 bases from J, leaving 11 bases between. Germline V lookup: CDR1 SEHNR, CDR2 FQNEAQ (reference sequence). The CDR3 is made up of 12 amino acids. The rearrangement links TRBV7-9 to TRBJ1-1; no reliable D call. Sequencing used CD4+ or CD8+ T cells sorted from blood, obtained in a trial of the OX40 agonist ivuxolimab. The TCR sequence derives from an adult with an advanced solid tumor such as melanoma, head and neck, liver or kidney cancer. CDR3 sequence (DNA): TGTGCCAGCAGCGGCCGGGCCGGTGAAGCTTTCTTT. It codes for CASSGRAGEAFF. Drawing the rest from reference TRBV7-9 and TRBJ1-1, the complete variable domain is DTGVSQNPRHKITKRGQNVTFRCDPISEHNRLYWYRQTLGQGPEFLTYFQNEAQLEKSRLLSDRFSAERPKGSFSTLEIQRTEQGDSAMYLCASSGRAGEAFFGQGTRLTVV.